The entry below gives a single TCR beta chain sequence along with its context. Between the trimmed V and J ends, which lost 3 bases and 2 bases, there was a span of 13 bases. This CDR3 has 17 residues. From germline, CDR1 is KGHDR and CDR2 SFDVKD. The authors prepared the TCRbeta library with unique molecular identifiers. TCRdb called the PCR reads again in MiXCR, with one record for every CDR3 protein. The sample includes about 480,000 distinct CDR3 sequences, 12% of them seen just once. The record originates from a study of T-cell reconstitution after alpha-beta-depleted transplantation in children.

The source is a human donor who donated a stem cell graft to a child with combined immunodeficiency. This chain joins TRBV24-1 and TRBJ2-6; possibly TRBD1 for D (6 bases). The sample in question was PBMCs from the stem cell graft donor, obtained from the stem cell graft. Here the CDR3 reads CATSDRAGDPGANVLTF. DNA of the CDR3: TGTGCCACCAGTGATCGTGCAGGGGACCCTGGGGCCAACGTCCTGACTTTC.